The source of this T cell receptor (beta chain) is a study of blood T cell repertoires in COVID-19. Original data processing: Amplification of reference gene primers provided the estimated nucleated cell counts. Sequencing used immunoSEQ multiplex PCR; TCRdb keeps in-frame clones, though not all of them. The DNA was the basis for D and trimming; V, J and clone size are from that table. This table holds about 120,000 clones, nearly 90% found once. The V segment lost 5 bases and the J segment 6 bases; nucleotides outside the gene matches: 7. There are 14 residues in the CDR3. Per germline, CDR1 SGHVS and CDR2 FQNEAQ.

This clonotype was sampled from a woman aged 60 to 75 with COVID-19, enrolled during active disease. Sequenced sample: peripheral blood. The rearrangement joins TRBV7-8 to TRBJ2-4; 7 bases are a match to TRBD1. The CDR3 region is CASSDRDSANIQYF. CDR3 in DNA: TGTGCCAGCAGCGACAGGGACAGCGCAAACATTCAGTACTTC. Combining the CDR3 with reference TRBV7-8 and TRBJ2-4 gives the whole variable domain GAGVSQSPRYKVAKRGQDVALRCDPISGHVSLFWYQQALGQGPEFLTYFQNEAQLDKSGLPSDRFFAERPEGSVSTLKIQRTQQEDSAVYLCASSDRDSANIQYFGAGTRLSVL.